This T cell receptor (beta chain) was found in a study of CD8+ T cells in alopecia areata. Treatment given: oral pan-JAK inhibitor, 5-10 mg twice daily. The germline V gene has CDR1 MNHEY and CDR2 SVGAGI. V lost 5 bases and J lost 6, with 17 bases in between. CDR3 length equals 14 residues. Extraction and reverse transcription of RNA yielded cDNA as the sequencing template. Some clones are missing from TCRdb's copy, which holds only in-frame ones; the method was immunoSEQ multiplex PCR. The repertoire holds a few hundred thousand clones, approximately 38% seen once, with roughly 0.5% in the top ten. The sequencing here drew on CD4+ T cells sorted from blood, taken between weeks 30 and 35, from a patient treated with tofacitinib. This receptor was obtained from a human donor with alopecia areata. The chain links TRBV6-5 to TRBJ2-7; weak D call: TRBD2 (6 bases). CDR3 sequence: CASSPRGKGREQYF. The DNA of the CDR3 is TGTGCCAGCAGTCCCCGCGGGAAGGGGCGCGAGCAGTACTTC.